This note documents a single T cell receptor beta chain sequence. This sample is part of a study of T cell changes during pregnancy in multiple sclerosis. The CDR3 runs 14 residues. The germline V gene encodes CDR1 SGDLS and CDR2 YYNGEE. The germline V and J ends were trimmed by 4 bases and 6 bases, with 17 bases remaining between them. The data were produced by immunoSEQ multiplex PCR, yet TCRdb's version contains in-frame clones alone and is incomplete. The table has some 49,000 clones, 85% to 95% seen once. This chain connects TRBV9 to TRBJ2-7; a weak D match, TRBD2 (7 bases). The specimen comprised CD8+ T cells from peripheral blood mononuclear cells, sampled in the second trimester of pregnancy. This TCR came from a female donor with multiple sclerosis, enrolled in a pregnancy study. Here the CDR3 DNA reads TGTGCCAGCAGCCTCGGGGGGCCGAACGGCGAGCAGTACTTC. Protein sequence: CASSLGGPNGEQYF.